The TCR beta chain under discussion was sequenced for a study of CD8+ T cells in alopecia areata. Isolated RNA was reverse transcribed into cDNA used as the sequencing template. TCRdb's table, derived via immunoSEQ multiplex PCR, lists solely in-frame clones and lacks some. The sample contains approximately 66,000 clones, under 75% of which appear only once. CDR3 length equals 17 residues. Germline CDR1 SGHKS, CDR2 YYEKEE (reference sequence). Trimming pared 2 bases from V and 2 bases from J, leaving 17 bases between. This clone was seen a few times. J is TRBJ1-5 and V is TRBV5-5; TRBD1 is a possible D gene (6 bases). This clonotype was obtained from a human donor with alopecia areata. The sample here was CD8+ T cells sorted from blood, taken at week 0. CDR3 sequence: CASSFRDTLRGNQPQHF. CDR3 nucleotides: TGTGCCAGCAGCTTCCGGGACACCCTTAGGGGCAATCAGCCCCAGCATTTT.